The 3 T cell receptor beta chains listed next were all sequenced from one sample in a study of OX40 agonist ivuxolimab in advanced cancers. This table comes from immunoSEQ multiplex PCR, and its TCRdb copy is limited to in-frame clones, with some not included. This sample has 98,000 or so clones, with 89% found just once. The sample in question was CD4+ or CD8+ T cells sorted from blood, obtained in a trial of the OX40 agonist ivuxolimab. Source of these receptors: an adult with an advanced solid tumor such as melanoma, head and neck, liver or kidney cancer.

The chain links TRBV12-5 to TRBJ2-3; D possibly uses TRBD1 or TRBD2 (5 bases each). Germline-derived CDR1 and CDR2 are LGHNT and FRNRAP. V lost 1 base and J lost 2, with 13 bases in between. The CDR3 contains 16 residues. The CDR3: CASGLAPGALTDTQYF. The CDR3 DNA reads as TGTGCTAGTGGTTTGGCTCCCGGGGCTCTCACAGATACGCAGTATTTT.

The chain couples TRBV9 to TRBJ1-2; 7 bases fit TRBD1. Looked up from germline, CDR1 is SGDLS and CDR2 is YYNGEE. The CDR3 is 15 residues long. V lost 4 bases to trimming and J lost 2 bases; unmatched junction nucleotides: 8. CDR3 in DNA: TGTGCCAGCAGCCGCGGGACAGCCCAAAACTATGGCTACACCTTC. Residues: CASSRGTAQNYGYTF.

V usage is TRBV5-4 and J usage is TRBJ2-5; the D gene is possibly TRBD2 (5 bases). V was cut by 3 bases and J by 4 bases, with 16 bases left in between. From germline, CDR1 is SGHNT and CDR2 YYREEE (reference sequence). This CDR3 contains 15 residues. This CDR3 is CASSSPGVAAETQYF. The CDR3 DNA is TGTGCCAGCAGCTCCCCCGGGGTGGCGGCAGAGACCCAGTACTTC. Drawing the rest from reference TRBV5-4 and TRBJ2-5, the complete variable domain is ETGVTQSPTHLIKTRGQQVTLRCSSQSGHNTVSWYQQALGQGPQFIFQYYREEENGRGNFPPRFSGLQFPNYSSELNVNALELDDSALYLCASSSPGVAAETQYFGPGTRLLVL.